Described below is a single T cell receptor (beta chain) sequence and its context. As yet, its antigen is unknown. V gave up 5 bases and J gave up 2 bases, with 9 bases separating them. The CDR3 loop spans 13 amino acids. CDR1 is SNHLY and CDR2 is FYNNEI in the germline V gene. Sequencing was performed with immunoSEQ multiplex PCR; in TCRdb, only in-frame clones are kept and a portion is missing. The sample has tens of thousands of clones, around 90% seen once. This entry comes from a study of OX40 agonist ivuxolimab in advanced cancers. Whole-study context: Averaging roughly 60 years in age, with a range of about 23 to 79, the cohort was 65% to 90% male. Three patients had partial responses: one hepatocellular carcinoma, two cutaneous melanoma. Study results and caveats: The authors also found low normalized T-cell clonal expansion in some nonresponders.

This TCR was sampled from an adult with an advanced solid tumor such as melanoma, head and neck, liver or kidney cancer. Here the sequenced sample was CD4+ or CD8+ T cells sorted from blood, taken in a trial of the OX40 agonist ivuxolimab. This rearrangement joins TRBV2 to TRBJ1-2; unclear D gene. As DNA, the CDR3 is TGTGCCAGCAGTAAAACAGACAACTATGGCTACACCTTC. It specifies CASSKTDNYGYTF.